A single sample is the source of the 30 T cell receptor beta chains below, sequenced in a study of blood T cell repertoires in COVID-19. Clones were sequenced by immunoSEQ multiplex PCR, and TCRdb holds only the in-frame ones, with some missing. The sample has about 200,000 clones, less than 85% seen once. The material sequenced was peripheral blood. The receptors shown here come from a woman aged 70-85 years with acute or convalescent COVID-19.

The chain carries TRBV18 and TRBJ2-1; no reliable D call. Germline loops: CDR1 KGHSH, CDR2 LQKENI. The CDR3 is 14 residues long. Deletions cut 1 base from V and 8 bases from J, with 12 bases between. CDR3 coding DNA: TGTGCCAGCTCACCACAGAAGGCCGAGGATGAGCAGTTCTTC. It translates to CASSPQKAEDEQFF.

The rearrangement links TRBV29-1 to TRBJ2-3; TRBD2 matches 9 bases. In germline, CDR1 is SQVTM, CDR2 ANQGSEA. After removal of 4 bases from V and 5 bases from J, the junction contained 13 bases not matched to a gene. The CDR3 length is 16 residues. In nucleotides, the CDR3 is TGCAGCGTTGCCCTACGGCTAGCGGGAAGGGGAGATACGCAGTATTTT. It codes for CSVALRLAGRGDTQYF.

The rearrangement uses TRBV10-3 and TRBJ1-1; no reliable D call. Germline V gene lookup returns CDR1 ENHRY and CDR2 SYGVKD. The length of the CDR3 is 14 residues. V was clipped by 0 bases and J by 6 bases, with 11 bases between them. The DNA for the CDR3 is TGTGCCATCAGTGAGTCGGAGGGTAGTGCTGAAGCTTTCTTT. As protein: CAISESEGSAEAFF.

This clone was detected only once. This chain connects TRBV29-1 to TRBJ2-7, with 11 bases fitting TRBD2. The V gene end was trimmed by 4 bases and the J gene end by 5 bases; junction bases not matched to a gene: 1. Germline V gene lookup returns CDR1 SQVTM and CDR2 ANQGSEA. CDR3 length equals 12 residues. CDR3 DNA sequence: TGCAGCGTTGGACTAGCGGGAAACGAGCAGTACTTC. Its translation: CSVGLAGNEQYF.

The sample holds one count of this clone. The V gene is TRBV28, the J gene TRBJ2-4, with TRBD2 identical over 11 bases. V shed 5 bases, J shed 0 bases, and the junction held 6 bases outside the gene matches. The CDR3 spans 17 residues. CDR1 and CDR2 from the germline V gene are MDHEN and SYDVKM. CDR3 residues: CASSLAGGSEAKNIQYF. CDR3 DNA: TGTGCCAGCAGTCTAGCGGGAGGAAGCGAAGCCAAAAACATTCAGTACTTC.

This chain uses TRBV3-1 (or the pseudogene TRBV3-2) with TRBJ2-1; 8 bases align to TRBD2. V was clipped by 4 bases and J by 1 base; unmatched bases: 3. Germline V gives CDR1 LGHDT, CDR2 YNNKEL (reference sequence). CDR3 length: 15 residues. The CDR3 loop is CASSLLAVSYNEQFF. The DNA for the CDR3 is TGTGCCAGCAGCCTACTAGCGGTTTCCTACAATGAGCAGTTCTTC.

The V gene is TRBV5-1, the J gene TRBJ2-1; D is undetermined. The CDR3 length is 18 residues. Trimming removed 0 bases from V and 2 bases from J, with 18 bases in between. Germline CDR1 is SGHRS and CDR2 is YFSETQ. CDR3 nucleotides: TGCGCCAGCAGCTTGGTGGCAGGTCCGTCTTCAACCTACAATGAGCAGTTCTTC. Residues: CASSLVAGPSSTYNEQFF. The full variable domain, rest sourced from reference TRBV5-1 and TRBJ2-1, is KAGVTQTPRYLIKTRGQQVTLSCSPISGHRSVSWYQQTPGQGLQFLFEYFSETQRNKGNFPGRFSGRQFSNSRSEMNVSTLELGDSALYLCASSLVAGPSSTYNEQFFGPGTRLTVL.

J is TRBJ2-1 and V is TRBV9, with D tentatively TRBD1 (6 bases). V lost 0 bases and J 6 bases, leaving 22 bases between the germline ends. Per germline, CDR1 SGDLS and CDR2 YYNGEE. This CDR3 comprises 18 residues. The CDR3 nucleotides read TGTGCCAGCAGCGTAGCGGGCAGGGGCAGCTCGCGAGGCAATGAGCAGTTCTTC. Residues: CASSVAGRGSSRGNEQFF.

The chain recombines TRBV27 with TRBJ1-1; TRBD1 might be the D (5 bases). CDR1 and CDR2 from the germline V gene are MNHEY and SMNVEV (reference sequence). Trimming cost V 4 bases and J 5 bases, with 14 bases left between them. The CDR3 covers 14 residues. The CDR3 DNA sequence: TGTGCCAGCAGTTGGGGCAGGGAATTAACTGAAGCTTTCTTT. Its protein is CASSWGRELTEAFF.

The chain uses TRBV24-1 and TRBJ1-5, with 8 bases fitting TRBD1. CDR1 KGHDR and CDR2 SFDVKD come from the germline V gene. The CDR3 spans 15 residues. The ends lost 3 bases at V and 3 bases at J; junction bases unmatched: 3. The CDR3 protein is CATSDGQGFNQPQHF. CDR3 nucleotides: TGTGCCACCAGTGATGGACAGGGATTCAATCAGCCCCAGCATTTT.

This chain connects TRBV10-1 to TRBJ1-1; the match to TRBD1 covers 7 bases. CDR3 length equals 12 residues. V shed 10 bases, J shed 4 bases, and the junction held 6 bases outside the gene matches. Germline CDR1 reads WNHNN; CDR2 reads SYGVQD (reference sequence). CDR3 residues: CANLQGSTEAFF. The CDR3 nucleotides are TGCGCCAACTTACAGGGGTCCACTGAAGCTTTCTTT.

This clone was observed a handful of times. V usage is TRBV7-3 and J usage is TRBJ2-1, with a weak D call TRBD1 (6 bases). This CDR3 has 13 amino acids. Germline V gene sequence: CDR1 SGHTA, CDR2 FQGTGA. Trimming took off 5 bases at V and 10 bases at J, with 15 bases between the two ends. CDR3 coding DNA: TGTGCCAGCAGCACCGGACAGCCGGGGGAGCAGTTCTTC. It specifies CASSTGQPGEQFF.

The chain uses TRBV4-2 and TRBJ2-3, with 9 nucleotides matching TRBD1. Losses at the gene ends were 4 bases for V and 3 bases for J; bases not matched to a gene: 11. Germline V gene lookup returns CDR1 LGHNA and CDR2 YNFKEQ. This CDR3 has 17 residues. The CDR3 is CASSLSGGQGGTDTQYF. The CDR3 nucleotides are TGTGCCAGCAGCCTATCCGGGGGACAGGGAGGGACAGATACGCAGTATTTT.

In its sample, this clone was seen a few times. The chain joins TRBV28 to TRBJ1-1, with D possibly TRBD1 on 5 matching bases. Trimming left V 8 bases short and J 10 bases short, with 17 bases between. The CDR3 has 12 amino acids. Germline V CDR1 and CDR2: MDHEN, SYDVKM. The CDR3 DNA reads TGTGCCAGCCTCGTAGGGGCGCAAACAGCTTTCTTT. As protein: CASLVGAQTAFF. Supplemented by reference TRBV28 and TRBJ1-1, the full variable domain reads DVKVTQSSRYLVKRTGEKVFLECVQDMDHENMFWYRQDPGLGLRLIYFSYDVKMKEKGDIPEGYSVSREKKERFSLILESASTNQTSMYLCASLVGAQTAFFGQGTRLTVV.

In DNA, the CDR3 is TGTGCCAGCTCACAGGACAGGGCTTTGGAGACCCAGTACTTC. It translates to CASSQDRALETQYF. This chain uses TRBV18 with TRBJ2-5; 8 positions match TRBD1. In germline, CDR1 is KGHSH, CDR2 LQKENI. The V and J ends lost 4 bases and 5 bases, in that order; junction bases with no gene match: 6. There are 14 residues in the CDR3.

This clone has only one observation. The chain joins TRBV7-6 to TRBJ1-5; tentatively, D is TRBD1 (5 bases). The CDR3 has 14 amino acids. Germline V gene data show CDR1 as SGHVS and CDR2 as FNYEAQ. Trimming stripped 2 bases from V and 1 base from J, with 6 bases between. The CDR3 DNA reads as TGTGCCAGCAGCTTACCAGGGAGCAATCAGCCCCAGCATTTT. Amino acids: CASSLPGSNQPQHF.

The chain is built from TRBV5-1 and TRBJ2-6; 7 bases match TRBD2. CDR1 is SGHRS and CDR2 is YFSETQ in the germline V gene. CDR3 length: 16 amino acids. The ends lost 0 bases at V and 1 base at J; junction bases unmatched: 1. The CDR3, as DNA: TGCGCCAGCAGCTTGGAGGGACTATCTGGGGCCAACGTCCTGACTTTC. It yields the protein CASSLEGLSGANVLTF. The whole variable domain, filled in from reference TRBV5-1 and TRBJ2-6, reads KAGVTQTPRYLIKTRGQQVTLSCSPISGHRSVSWYQQTPGQGLQFLFEYFSETQRNKGNFPGRFSGRQFSNSRSEMNVSTLELGDSALYLCASSLEGLSGANVLTFGAGSRLTVL.

The chain carries TRBV7-2 and TRBJ2-7; 11 bases are shared with TRBD1. The ends lost 4 bases at V and 2 bases at J; junction bases unmatched: 4. The germline gives CDR1 SGHTA, CDR2 FQGNSA. The CDR3 sequence is 15 residues long. As DNA, the CDR3 is TGTGCCAGCAGCTACGGGACAGGGGGTGCCTACGAGCAGTACTTC. This codes for CASSYGTGGAYEQYF.

The rearrangement links TRBV5-1 to TRBJ2-5; the D gene is possibly TRBD1 (7 bases). Trimming removed 0 bases at V and 2 bases at J, with 11 bases between. Germline loops: CDR1 SGHRS, CDR2 YFSETQ. This CDR3 contains 15 residues. CDR3 sequence: CASSLGGTDQETQYF. DNA of the CDR3: TGCGCCAGCAGCTTGGGCGGGACAGATCAAGAGACCCAGTACTTC.

The chain uses TRBV24-1 and TRBJ1-5; D ambiguous. Trimming removed 5 bases from V and 10 bases from J, with 14 bases in between. This CDR3 has 13 amino acids. The germline gives CDR1 KGHDR, CDR2 SFDVKD. The CDR3, as DNA: TGTGCCACCAGTGGTGCCGGGTTTGGCCCCCAGCATTTT. Its protein is CATSGAGFGPQHF.

Regarding this clone: Other DNA sequences in this sample translate to the same CDR3. V gene TRBV6-5 combines with J gene TRBJ1-3; 7 bases fit TRBD1. Trimming took 4 bases from V and 1 from J; bases not matched to a gene: 4. The CDR3 has 15 residues. CDR1 MNHEY and CDR2 SVGAGI come from the germline V gene. CDR3 in amino acids: CASSSGQFSGNTIYF. DNA for the CDR3: TGTGCCAGCAGTTCGGGACAGTTTTCTGGAAACACCATATATTTT.

The chain employs TRBV7-9 and TRBJ2-4; maybe TRBD1 (7 bases). Germline V CDR1 and CDR2: SEHNR, FQNEAQ (reference sequence). The ends were cut back, 1 base at V and 1 base at J, with 11 bases in the middle. This CDR3 region has 16 residues. DNA of the CDR3: TGTGCCAGCAGCTTAGAGGCAGGGGGGGCCAAAAACATTCAGTACTTC. Residues: CASSLEAGGAKNIQYF.

The V and J genes are TRBV30 and TRBJ2-7; tentatively, D is TRBD2 (5 bases). Trimming took off 5 bases at V and 3 bases at J, with 11 bases between the two ends. The CDR3 loop spans 12 amino acids. Germline V gene lookup returns CDR1 GTSNPN and CDR2 SVGIG (reference sequence). The CDR3 DNA follows: TGTGCCTGGGGGATGAGCGGCTACGAGCAGTACTTC. Translation: CAWGMSGYEQYF.

The chain joins TRBV11-2 to TRBJ2-3; D call uncertain. Deletions cut 0 bases from V and 0 bases from J, with 4 bases between. This CDR3 region has 14 residues. Germline V gene data show CDR1 as SGHAT and CDR2 as FQNNGV. The chain's CDR3 is CASSLDQSTDTQYF. CDR3 coding DNA: TGTGCCAGCAGCTTAGACCAGAGCACAGATACGCAGTATTTT.

This clone is a singleton in its sample. The V and J genes are TRBV12-3 or TRBV12-4 and TRBJ1-3, with D hard to call. The CDR3 runs to 13 residues. V was cut by 3 bases and J by 4 bases, with 7 bases left in between. The CDR3 here is CASSFSGGNTIYF. In nucleotides, the CDR3 is TGTGCCAGCAGTTTTTCGGGGGGAAACACCATATATTTT.

This clone was observed once. The chain carries TRBV5-4 and TRBJ1-4; TRBD1 is a possible D gene (5 bases). The V and J ends lost 2 bases and 2 bases respectively, with 7 bases between them. This CDR3 contains 14 residues. The germline V gene has CDR1 SGHNT and CDR2 YYREEE (reference sequence). The CDR3 region is CASSFPGTNEKLFF. The CDR3 region has the DNA TGTGCCAGCAGCTTTCCAGGGACTAATGAAAAACTGTTTTTT.

The rearrangement links TRBV28 to TRBJ2-1; no reliable D call. Germline V gene sequence: CDR1 MDHEN, CDR2 SYDVKM. V was pared by 6 bases and J by 8 bases, with 11 bases between. The CDR3 consists of 12 residues. In DNA form, the CDR3 reads TGTGCCAGCAGCCTCTACCCCCATGAGCAGTTCTTC. Protein product: CASSLYPHEQFF.

The rearrangement links TRBV5-4 to TRBJ2-1, with TRBD2 matching over 7 bases. CDR1 and CDR2 from the germline V gene are SGHNT and YYREEE (reference sequence). The junction had 10 bases not matched to a gene; V was cut back by 8 bases and J by 5 bases. This CDR3 has 14 amino acids. The CDR3, as DNA: TGTGCCAGTCCGGGCGGGAGAATCAACAATGAGCAGTTCTTC. Amino acids: CASPGGRINNEQFF.

The chain links TRBV12-5 to TRBJ2-1; 12 bases are a match to TRBD2. J was trimmed by 10 bases and V by 6 bases; bases with no gene match: 4. Germline V lookup: CDR1 LGHNT, CDR2 FRNRAP. The CDR3 runs 13 residues. CDR3 sequence (DNA): TGTGCTAGTGGGACTAGCGGGAGAGGAGAGCAGTTCTTC. Residues: CASGTSGRGEQFF.

The rearrangement links TRBV2 to TRBJ2-2, with D unresolved. Germline V CDR1 and CDR2: SNHLY, FYNNEI. The CDR3 is 12 residues long. Trimming removed 3 bases at V and 11 bases at J, with 10 bases between. CDR3 sequence reads: CASSDPRSELFF. CDR3 sequence (DNA): TGTGCCAGCAGTGATCCGCGGAGTGAGCTGTTTTTT.